This note documents a single T cell receptor (beta chain) sequence. The data derive from a study of T-cell reconstitution after alpha-beta-depleted transplantation in children. Using unique molecular identifiers, the investigators prepared the TCRbeta library. One entry per CDR3 protein, called by TCRdb with MiXCR from the PCR reads. The table has about 540,000 distinct CDR3 sequences, 15% to 20% seen once. CDR1 DFQATT and CDR2 SNEGSKA come from the germline V gene (reference sequence). The CDR3 is 14 residues long. Losses at the gene ends were 7 bases for V and 7 bases for J; bases not matched to a gene: 14.

The clonotype comes from a human donor who donated a stem cell graft to a child with acute lymphoblastic leukemia. Sequences were derived from PBMCs from the stem cell graft donor, sampled from the stem cell graft. The J gene is TRBJ2-7, the V gene TRBV20-1, with 9 positions matching TRBD2. CDR3 region: CSVGRLAAGWEQYF. For the CDR3, the DNA is TGCAGTGTTGGGCGACTAGCGGCCGGATGGGAGCAGTACTTC.